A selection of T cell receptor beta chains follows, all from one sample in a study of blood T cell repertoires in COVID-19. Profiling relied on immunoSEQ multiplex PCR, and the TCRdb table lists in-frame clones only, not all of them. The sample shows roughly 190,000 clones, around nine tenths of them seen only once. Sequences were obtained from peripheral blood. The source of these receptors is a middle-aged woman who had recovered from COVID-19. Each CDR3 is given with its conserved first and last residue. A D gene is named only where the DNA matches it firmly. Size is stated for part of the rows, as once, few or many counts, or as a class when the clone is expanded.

CDR3nt: TGTGCCAGCAGTTCCAGGACAGGGTCTGGGGCCAACGTCCTGACTTTC
CDR3aa: CASSSRTGSGANVLTF
abundance: NA
len: 16
d_gene: TRBD1
j_gene: TRBJ2-6
v_gene: TRBV6-5

CDR3nt: TGTGCCAGCAGTCTGCCATGGGGGGGTGAGCAGTTCTTC
CDR3aa: CASSLPWGGEQFF
abundance: NA
len: 13
d_gene: TRBD2
j_gene: TRBJ2-1
v_gene: TRBV6-5

CDR3nt: TGTGCCAGCAGCCTCGATAGCACGAACACCGGGGAGCTGTTTTTT
CDR3aa: CASSLDSTNTGELFF
abundance: NA
len: 15
d_gene: NA
j_gene: TRBJ2-2
v_gene: TRBV5-8

CDR3nt: TGTGCCAGCAGCGCCTTAAACAATGAGCAGTTCTTC
CDR3aa: CASSALNNEQFF
abundance: NA
len: 12
d_gene: NA
j_gene: TRBJ2-1
v_gene: TRBV9

CDR3nt: TGTGCCAGCAGTTCCGGACTTCAGGGAAACACCATATATTTT
CDR3aa: CASSSGLQGNTIYF
abundance: NA
len: 14
d_gene: NA
j_gene: TRBJ1-3
v_gene: TRBV6-2/TRBV6-3

CDR3nt: TGCGCCAGCAGCTTGGCGGGGGGGCGGTCCCAAGAGACCCAGTACTTC
CDR3aa: CASSLAGGRSQETQYF
abundance: few
len: 16
d_gene: TRBD2
j_gene: TRBJ2-5
v_gene: TRBV5-1

CDR3nt: TGTGCCAGCAGCCAATTTTGGGCGGGGGGTGCAGATACGCAGTATTTT
CDR3aa: CASSQFWAGGADTQYF
abundance: NA
len: 16
d_gene: TRBD2
j_gene: TRBJ2-3
v_gene: TRBV7-9

CDR3nt: TGTGCCAGCAGCTTAGAGGTGCGGGGGGCTGACGAGCAGTACTTC
CDR3aa: CASSLEVRGADEQYF
abundance: once
len: 15
d_gene: TRBD2
j_gene: TRBJ2-7
v_gene: TRBV7-9

CDR3nt: TGCGCCAGCAGCCAAGACTGGGGACAGGGGGACTATGGCTACACCTTC
CDR3aa: CASSQDWGQGDYGYTF
abundance: NA
len: 16
d_gene: TRBD1
j_gene: TRBJ1-2
v_gene: TRBV4-3

CDR3nt: TGTGCCAGCCTTCAGAGGACAGGGAACACCGGGGAGCTGTTTTTT
CDR3aa: CASLQRTGNTGELFF
abundance: NA
len: 15
d_gene: TRBD1
j_gene: TRBJ2-2
v_gene: TRBV3-1/TRBV3-2

CDR3nt: TGTGCCAGCAGTTTATCGGGGGAGCAGTACTTC
CDR3aa: CASSLSGEQYF
abundance: NA
len: 11
d_gene: NA
j_gene: TRBJ2-7
v_gene: TRBV28

CDR3nt: TGTGCCAGCAGTGGGGGGGGACTAGACATTCAGTACTTC
CDR3aa: CASSGGGLDIQYF
abundance: NA
len: 13
d_gene: TRBD2
j_gene: TRBJ2-4
v_gene: TRBV11-3

CDR3nt: TGCGCCAGCAGCTTGAATCCAGGGGAAAGCTACGAGCAGTACTTC
CDR3aa: CASSLNPGESYEQYF
abundance: NA
len: 15
d_gene: NA
j_gene: TRBJ2-7
v_gene: TRBV5-1

CDR3nt: TGTGCCAGCAGCACGGGGACACCTCGGGGAAAGCAGTTCTTC
CDR3aa: CASSTGTPRGKQFF
abundance: NA
len: 14
d_gene: NA
j_gene: TRBJ2-1
v_gene: TRBV5-5

CDR3nt: TGTGCCAGCTCACCACCGGGACAGATTGGAAACACCATATATTTT
CDR3aa: CASSPPGQIGNTIYF
abundance: NA
len: 15
d_gene: TRBD1
j_gene: TRBJ1-3
v_gene: TRBV18

CDR3nt: TGTGCCAGCAGTTACACAACGACAGGGGGGGGGTACGAGCAGTACTTC
CDR3aa: CASSYTTTGGGYEQYF
abundance: NA
len: 16
d_gene: TRBD1
j_gene: TRBJ2-7
v_gene: TRBV6-6

CDR3nt: TGCGCCAGCAGTCAACCCCCTTCCAGGACAGGGACCCCCCGTCGGTACTACGAGCAGTACTTC
CDR3aa: CASSQPPSRTGTPRRYYEQYF
abundance: once
len: 21
d_gene: TRBD1
j_gene: TRBJ2-7
v_gene: TRBV23-1

CDR3nt: TGTGCCAGTATGCGGACACAGGGTTTCGCAACTAATGAAAAACTGTTTTTT
CDR3aa: CASMRTQGFATNEKLFF
abundance: NA
len: 17
d_gene: NA
j_gene: TRBJ1-4
v_gene: TRBV19

CDR3nt: TGCAGCGTTGAAGATCGAGCGGGGGACCTTTACGAGCAGTACTTC
CDR3aa: CSVEDRAGDLYEQYF
abundance: NA
len: 15
d_gene: TRBD2
j_gene: TRBJ2-7
v_gene: TRBV29-1

CDR3nt: TGCGCCAGCAGCATGACCGGGACAGGGGGCGGCGAGCAGTACTTC
CDR3aa: CASSMTGTGGGEQYF
abundance: NA
len: 15
d_gene: TRBD1
j_gene: TRBJ2-7
v_gene: TRBV5-1

CDR3nt: TGTGCCAGCAGCCCGACGGGCTATGGCTACACCTTC
CDR3aa: CASSPTGYGYTF
abundance: once
len: 12
d_gene: NA
j_gene: TRBJ1-2
v_gene: TRBV3-1/TRBV3-2